This TCR beta chain was documented in a study of cytomegalovirus exposure and HLA in healthy donors. Both 60 Vbeta primers and 13 Jbeta primers went into the PCR. In the study's own analysis: The count from a later analysis was about 80 million unique TCR beta chains, some 12 million of them shared. Some clones are missing from TCRdb's copy, which holds only in-frame ones; the method was immunoSEQ multiplex PCR. V, J and clone size are taken as reported in that table, and D and trimming were inferred from the DNA itself. The listing contains 100,000 to 150,000 clones. Germline loops: CDR1 SGHTA, CDR2 FQGNSA. This CDR3 region has 15 residues. The V end was cut by 1 base, the J end by 2 bases, with 12 bases between. Findings of the study overall: Sequencing likely caused a cluster of highly shared sequence variants. The authors reported that TCR beta sequences could predict HLA-A and HLA-B alleles. These predictions were accurate for most subjects in the first cohort. With high specificity and sensitivity, the classifier reportedly diagnosed cytomegalovirus status.

Note on this clone: What it binds is not known.

V gene TRBV7-2 combines with J gene TRBJ2-7, with a tentative D call TRBD2 (6 bases). The sequencing input was PBMCs. The source of this sequence is a man younger than 30 in good health and CMV-seronegative. The CDR3: CASSLEDYPTYEQYF. The CDR3 bases are TGTGCCAGCAGCTTAGAGGACTACCCTACCTACGAGCAGTACTTC.